The clone carrying this T cell receptor (beta chain) was detected a few times. Its cognate antigen is unknown. The sample originates from a study of shared clonotypes between healthy human individuals. Study-wide background: Contributing individuals were a couple of females and three males aged 18 to 49.

This table comes from immunoSEQ multiplex PCR, and its TCRdb copy is limited to in-frame clones, with some not included. In the table there are 2 million to 2.5 million clones, 90% to 95% of which are singletons. Per germline, CDR1 MGHRA and CDR2 YSYEKL. The CDR3 runs 13 residues. Trimming took 0 bases from V and 10 from J, leaving 12 bases between them. Study-wide results and limits: Non-shared clonotypes had lower generation probabilities than clonotypes shared by all four sorted-subset donors. A handful of donors showed sharing of approximately 5% of naive CD4 clonotypes. Sequencing depth was predicted to influence how clonotypes are shared among donors.

This receptor was obtained from a man younger than 30 in good health. Some clones in this sample may be carry-over from other donors' samples. The chain uses TRBV4-1 and TRBJ1-1; D not resolved. The sample was naive CD4+ T cells from PBMCs. Noted subset: CD45RA+ positively selected. As DNA, the CDR3 is TGCGCCAGCAGCCAAGATCTAGGGAGCTCAGCTTTCTTT. It yields the protein CASSQDLGSSAFF.